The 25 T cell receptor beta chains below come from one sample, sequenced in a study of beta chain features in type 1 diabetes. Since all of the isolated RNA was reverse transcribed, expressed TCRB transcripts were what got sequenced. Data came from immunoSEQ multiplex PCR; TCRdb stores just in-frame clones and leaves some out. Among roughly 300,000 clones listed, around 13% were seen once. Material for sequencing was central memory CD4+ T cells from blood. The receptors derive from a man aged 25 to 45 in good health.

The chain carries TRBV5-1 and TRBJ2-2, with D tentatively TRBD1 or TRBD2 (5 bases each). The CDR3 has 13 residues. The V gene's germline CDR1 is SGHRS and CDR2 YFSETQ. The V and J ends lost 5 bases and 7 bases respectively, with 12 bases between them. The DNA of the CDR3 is TGCGCCAGCAGAAGAGACAGCGGCGGGGAGCTGTTTTTT. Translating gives CASRRDSGGELFF.

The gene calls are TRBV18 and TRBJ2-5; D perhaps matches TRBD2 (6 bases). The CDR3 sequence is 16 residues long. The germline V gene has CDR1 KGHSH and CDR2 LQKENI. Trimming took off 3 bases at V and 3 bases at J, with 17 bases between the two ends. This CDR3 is CASSPPRGGGKETQYF. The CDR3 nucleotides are TGTGCCAGCTCACCTCCGCGGGGCGGTGGGAAAGAGACCCAGTACTTC.

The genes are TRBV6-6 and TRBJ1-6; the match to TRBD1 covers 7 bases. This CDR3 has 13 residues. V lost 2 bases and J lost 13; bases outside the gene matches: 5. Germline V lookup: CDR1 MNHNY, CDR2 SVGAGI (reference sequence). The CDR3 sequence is CASSYDGQAPLHF. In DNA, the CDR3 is TGTGCCAGCAGTTACGACGGACAGGCGCCCCTCCACTTT.

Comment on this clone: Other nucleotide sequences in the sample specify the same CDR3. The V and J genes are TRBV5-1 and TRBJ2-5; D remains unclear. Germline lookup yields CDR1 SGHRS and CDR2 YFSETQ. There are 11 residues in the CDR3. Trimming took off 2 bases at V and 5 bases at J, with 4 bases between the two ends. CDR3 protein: CASSLAETQYF. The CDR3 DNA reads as TGCGCCAGCAGCTTAGCTGAGACCCAGTACTTC.

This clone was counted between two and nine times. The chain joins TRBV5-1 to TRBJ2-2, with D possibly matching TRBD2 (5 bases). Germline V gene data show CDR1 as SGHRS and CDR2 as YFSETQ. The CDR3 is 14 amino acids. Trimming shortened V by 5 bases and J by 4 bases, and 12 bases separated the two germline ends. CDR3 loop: CASSVLGTTGELFF. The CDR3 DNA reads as TGCGCCAGCAGTGTACTAGGAACCACCGGGGAGCTGTTTTTT.

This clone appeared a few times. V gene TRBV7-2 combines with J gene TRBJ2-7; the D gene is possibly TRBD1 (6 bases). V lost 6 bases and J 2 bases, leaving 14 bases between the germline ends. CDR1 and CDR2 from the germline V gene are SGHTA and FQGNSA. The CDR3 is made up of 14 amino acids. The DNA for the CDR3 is TGTGCCAGCAGGTTACAGGGAACCACCTACGAGCAGTACTTC. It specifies CASRLQGTTYEQYF. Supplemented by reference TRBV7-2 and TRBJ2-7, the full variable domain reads GAGVSQSPSNKVTEKGKDVELRCDPISGHTALYWYRQSLGQGLEFLIYFQGNSAPDKSGLPSDRFSAERTGGSVSTLTIQRTQQEDSAVYLCASRLQGTTYEQYFGPGTRLTVT.

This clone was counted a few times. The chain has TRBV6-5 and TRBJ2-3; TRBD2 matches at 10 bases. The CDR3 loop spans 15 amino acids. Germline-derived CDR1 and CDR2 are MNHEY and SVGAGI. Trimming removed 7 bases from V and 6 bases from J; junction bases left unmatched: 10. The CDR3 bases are TGTGCCAGCATCAGGAGTCTAGCGGGGGCCGATACGCAGTATTTT. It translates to CASIRSLAGADTQYF.

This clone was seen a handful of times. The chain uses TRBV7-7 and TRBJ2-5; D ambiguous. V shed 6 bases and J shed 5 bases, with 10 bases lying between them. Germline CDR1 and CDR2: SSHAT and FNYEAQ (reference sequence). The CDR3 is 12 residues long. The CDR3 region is CASSEFLETQYF. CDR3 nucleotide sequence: TGTGCCAGCAGTGAGTTCTTGGAGACCCAGTACTTC.

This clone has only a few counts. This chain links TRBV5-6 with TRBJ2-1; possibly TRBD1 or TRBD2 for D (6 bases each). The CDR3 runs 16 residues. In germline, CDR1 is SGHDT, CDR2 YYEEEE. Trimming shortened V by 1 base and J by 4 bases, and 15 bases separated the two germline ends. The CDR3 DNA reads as TGTGCCAGCAGCTTGTGGGGGCGGGGAGCTTACAATGAGCAGTTCTTC. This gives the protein CASSLWGRGAYNEQFF.

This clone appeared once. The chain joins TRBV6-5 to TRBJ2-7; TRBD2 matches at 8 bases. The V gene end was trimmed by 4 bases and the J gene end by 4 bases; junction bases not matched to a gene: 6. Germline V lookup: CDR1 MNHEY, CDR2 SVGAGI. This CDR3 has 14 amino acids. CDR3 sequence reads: CASSLTSGGYEQYV. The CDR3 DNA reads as TGTGCCAGCAGTTTAACTAGCGGAGGTTACGAGCAGTACGTC.

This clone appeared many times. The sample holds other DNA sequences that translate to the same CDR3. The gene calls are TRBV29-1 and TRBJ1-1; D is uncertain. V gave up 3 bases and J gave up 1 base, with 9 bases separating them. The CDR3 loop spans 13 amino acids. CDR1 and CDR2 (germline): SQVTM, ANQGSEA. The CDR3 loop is CSVEITANTEAFF. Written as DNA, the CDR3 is TGCAGCGTTGAGATTACAGCGAACACTGAAGCTTTCTTT.

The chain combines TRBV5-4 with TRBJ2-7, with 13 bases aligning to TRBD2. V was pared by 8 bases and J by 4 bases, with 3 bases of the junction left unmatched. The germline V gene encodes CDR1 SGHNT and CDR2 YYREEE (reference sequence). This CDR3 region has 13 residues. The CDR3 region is CASGLAGAYEQYV. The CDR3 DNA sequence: TGTGCCAGTGGACTAGCGGGGGCTTACGAGCAGTACGTC.

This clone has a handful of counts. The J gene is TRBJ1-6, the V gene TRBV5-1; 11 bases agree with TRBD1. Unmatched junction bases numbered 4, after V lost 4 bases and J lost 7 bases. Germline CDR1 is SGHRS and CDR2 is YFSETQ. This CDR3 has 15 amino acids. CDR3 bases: TGCGCCAGCAGCGGCGGGACAGGGGGGAATTCACCCCTCCACTTT. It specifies CASSGGTGGNSPLHF.

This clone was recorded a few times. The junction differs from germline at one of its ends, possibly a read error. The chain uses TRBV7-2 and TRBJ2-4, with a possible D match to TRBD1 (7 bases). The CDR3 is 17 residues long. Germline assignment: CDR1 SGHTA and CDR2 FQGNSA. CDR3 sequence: CASSQDSGGLVKNIQYF. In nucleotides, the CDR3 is TGCGCCAGCAGCCAAGACTCAGGGGGGTTGGTCAAAAACATTCAGTACTTC.

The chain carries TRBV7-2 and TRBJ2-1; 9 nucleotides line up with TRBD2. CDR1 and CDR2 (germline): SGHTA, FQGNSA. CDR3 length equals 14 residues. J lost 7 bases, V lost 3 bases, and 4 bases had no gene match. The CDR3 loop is CASSFSSGKNEQFF. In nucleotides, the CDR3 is TGTGCCAGCAGCTTCTCTAGCGGGAAGAATGAGCAGTTCTTC.

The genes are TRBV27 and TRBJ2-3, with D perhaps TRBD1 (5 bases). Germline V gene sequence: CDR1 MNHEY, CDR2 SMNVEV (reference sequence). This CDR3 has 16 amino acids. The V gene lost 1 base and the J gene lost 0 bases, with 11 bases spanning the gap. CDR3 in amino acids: CASSLLGAGSTDTQYF. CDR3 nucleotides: TGTGCCAGCAGTTTATTAGGGGCCGGTAGCACAGATACGCAGTATTTT.

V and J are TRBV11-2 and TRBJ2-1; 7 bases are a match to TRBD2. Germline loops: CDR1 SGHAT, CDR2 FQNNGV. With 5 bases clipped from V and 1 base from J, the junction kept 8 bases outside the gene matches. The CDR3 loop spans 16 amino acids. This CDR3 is CASSQSSGQSYNEQFF. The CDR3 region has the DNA TGTGCCAGCAGCCAATCTAGCGGCCAATCCTACAATGAGCAGTTCTTC.

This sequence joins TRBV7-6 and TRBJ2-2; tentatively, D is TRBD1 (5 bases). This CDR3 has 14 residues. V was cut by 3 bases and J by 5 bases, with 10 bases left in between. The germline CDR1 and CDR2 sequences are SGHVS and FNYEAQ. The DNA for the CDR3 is TGTGCCAGCAGCTTCCTATCAGGGACCGGGGAGCTGTTTTTT. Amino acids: CASSFLSGTGELFF.

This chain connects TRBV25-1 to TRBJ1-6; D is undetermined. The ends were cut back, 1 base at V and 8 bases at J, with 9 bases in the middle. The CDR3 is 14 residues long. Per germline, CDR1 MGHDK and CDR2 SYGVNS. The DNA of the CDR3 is TGTGCCAGCAGTGAATTCGGGAGCGATTCACCCCTCCACTTT. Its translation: CASSEFGSDSPLHF.

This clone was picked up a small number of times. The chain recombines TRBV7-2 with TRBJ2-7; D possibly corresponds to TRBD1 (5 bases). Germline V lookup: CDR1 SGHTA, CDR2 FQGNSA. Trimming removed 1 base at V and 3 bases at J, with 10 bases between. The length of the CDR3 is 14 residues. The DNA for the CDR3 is TGTGCCAGCAGCTTAGATAGGGGTGACTACGAGCAGTACGTC. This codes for CASSLDRGDYEQYV.

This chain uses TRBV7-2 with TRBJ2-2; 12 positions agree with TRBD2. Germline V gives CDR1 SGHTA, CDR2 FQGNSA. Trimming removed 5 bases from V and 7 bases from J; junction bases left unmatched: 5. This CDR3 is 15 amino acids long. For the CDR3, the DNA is TGTGCCAGCAGCCTGGGACTAGCGGGCCACGGGGAGCTGTTTTTT. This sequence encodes CASSLGLAGHGELFF.

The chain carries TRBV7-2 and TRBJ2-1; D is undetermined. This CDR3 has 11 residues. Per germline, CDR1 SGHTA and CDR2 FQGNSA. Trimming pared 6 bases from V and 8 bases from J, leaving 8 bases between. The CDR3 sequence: CASRSGDEQFF. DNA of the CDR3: TGTGCCAGCAGATCAGGAGATGAGCAGTTCTTC.

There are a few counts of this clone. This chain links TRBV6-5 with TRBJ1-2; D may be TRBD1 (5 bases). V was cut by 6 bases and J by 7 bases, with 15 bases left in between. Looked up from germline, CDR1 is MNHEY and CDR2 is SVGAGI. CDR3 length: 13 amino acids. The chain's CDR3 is CASRRRERFGYTF. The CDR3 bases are TGTGCCAGCAGGCGCAGGGAAAGGTTTGGCTACACCTTC.

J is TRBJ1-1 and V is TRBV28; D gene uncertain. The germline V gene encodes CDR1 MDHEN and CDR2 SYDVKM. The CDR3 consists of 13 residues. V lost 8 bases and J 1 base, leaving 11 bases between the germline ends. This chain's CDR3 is CASRTPGNTEAFF. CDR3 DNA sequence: TGTGCCAGCCGAACGCCAGGGAACACTGAAGCTTTCTTT.

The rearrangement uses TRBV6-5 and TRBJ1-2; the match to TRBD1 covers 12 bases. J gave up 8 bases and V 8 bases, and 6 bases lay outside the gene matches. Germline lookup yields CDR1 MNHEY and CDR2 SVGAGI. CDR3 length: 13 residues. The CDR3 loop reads CASQGQGARGYTF. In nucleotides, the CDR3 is TGTGCCAGCCAGGGACAGGGGGCACGAGGCTACACCTTC.